Listed below are T cell receptor beta chains from one sample, sequenced in a study of T cell responses to AZD1222 COVID-19 vaccine. Data came from immunoSEQ multiplex PCR; TCRdb stores just in-frame clones and leaves some out. This table has 120,000 or so clones, about 90% appearing once. The source was peripheral blood, collected 28 days after the second AZD1222 dose. The receptors derive from an adult who received the AZD1222 COVID-19 vaccine. The CDR3 runs from the conserved cysteine through the conserved F or W. Fields, in order: J gene, clone size, CDR3 length, D gene, V gene, CDR3 DNA, CDR3 protein. D genes are given only for firm matches. Some rows mark clone size as missing; the rest say once, few, many or name a class of expanded clone.

TRBJ2-3	-	13	-	TRBV5-1	TGCGCCAGCACCCCTGACTTGACAGATACGCAGTATTTT	CASTPDLTDTQYF
TRBJ2-3	-	16	TRBD2	TRBV2	TGTGCCAGCAGTCCATCTAGCGGGGGGTTCACAGATACGCAGTATTTT	CASSPSSGGFTDTQYF
TRBJ1-5	-	15	-	TRBV7-2	TGTGCCAGCAGCTCGCGACAGGCCAGGGGACAGCCCCAGCATTTT	CASSSRQARGQPQHF
TRBJ2-7	-	15	-	TRBV9	TGTGCCAGCAGCGTAACCTCCGGGGCACCCCTTGGGCAGTACTTC	CASSVTSGAPLGQYF
TRBJ1-2	-	15	TRBD1	TRBV7-2	TGTGCCAGCAGCTCCAGAACAGGGGCGAGCTATGGCTACACCTTC	CASSSRTGASYGYTF
TRBJ2-7	-	15	-	TRBV7-2	TGTGCCAGCAGCACAAGCGGGACAGACACCTACGAGCAGTACTTC	CASSTSGTDTYEQYF
TRBJ2-5	-	15	-	TRBV5-1	TGCGCCAGCAGCTTCGAAACAGGGAGACAAGAGACCCAGTACTTC	CASSFETGRQETQYF
TRBJ1-6	once	15	TRBD1	TRBV7-8	TGTGCCAGCAGCTTAGGGGGACAGGTTAATTCACCCCTCCACTTT	CASSLGGQVNSPLHF
TRBJ1-3	few	16	TRBD1	TRBV9	TGTGCCAGCAGCACCTGGGACAGGGTAACTGGAAACACCATATATTTT	CASSTWDRVTGNTIYF
TRBJ1-1	few	15	-	TRBV7-2	TGTGCCAGCAGCTTACTGGGTCAGGGGCTGGCTGAAGCTTTCTTT	CASSLLGQGLAEAFF
TRBJ2-7	once	15	TRBD2	TRBV7-8	TGTGCCAGCAGCCTCTGGACTAGCGGTAGTCGGGAGGTTTACTTC	CASSLWTSGSREVYF
TRBJ2-3	-	11	-	TRBV5-1	TGCGCCAGCAGCAACCGAGATACGCAGTATTTT	CASSNRDTQYF
TRBJ2-4	-	19	-	TRBV5-1	TGCGCCAGCAGTAACTGGCCGATTACAGCCGGGGATGCCAAAAACATTCAGTACTTC	CASSNWPITAGDAKNIQYF
TRBJ2-7	-	17	TRBD1	TRBV28	TGTGCCAGCAGTTTAATTCCCAGGGAGGACAGGGGTGACGAGCAGTACTTC	CASSLIPREDRGDEQYF
TRBJ2-1	-	13	-	TRBV28	TGTGCCAGCAGTTTGCTATCGGGCAATGAGCAGTTCTTC	CASSLLSGNEQFF
TRBJ1-4	-	15	-	TRBV24-1	TGTGCCACCAGTGATAAGACGGTTCCAAATGAAAAACTGTTTTTT	CATSDKTVPNEKLFF
TRBJ1-1	-	15	TRBD1	TRBV6-1	TGTGCCAGCAGTGAACTGACAGGGGCGGGCACTGAAGCTTTCTTT	CASSELTGAGTEAFF
TRBJ1-2	-	13	-	TRBV28	TGTGCCAGCAGTTTTTCAGGGCCCGCTGGCTACACCTTC	CASSFSGPAGYTF
TRBJ1-6	-	17	-	TRBV5-1	TGCGCCAGCAGCCCGAGGCCCGGGAGCTCCTATAATTCACCCCTCCACTTT	CASSPRPGSSYNSPLHF
TRBJ1-5	-	16	-	TRBV11-2	TGTGCCAGCAGCTTAGGGGGGGCGTTGGGCAATCAGCCCCAGCATTTT	CASSLGGALGNQPQHF
TRBJ2-7	-	15	TRBD1	TRBV28	TGTGCCAGCAGCCGGCTGGGGCAGGGGGCCGACGAGCAGTACTTC	CASSRLGQGADEQYF
TRBJ1-5	-	15	TRBD1	TRBV19	TGTGCCAGTAGTACTCTCGGGACAGCTTATCAGCCCCAGCATTTT	CASSTLGTAYQPQHF
TRBJ1-5	once	15	-	TRBV10-3	TGTGCCATCAGTGAGTCGACCAGGTCGGGTCAGCCCCAGCATTTT	CAISESTRSGQPQHF
TRBJ1-6	-	13	-	TRBV3-1/TRBV3-2	TGTGCCAGCAGCCAAGTCTCTAATTCACCCCTCCACTTT	CASSQVSNSPLHF
TRBJ1-2	-	14	-	TRBV27	TGTGCCAGCAGTATACAGGGTCGTAACTATGGCTACACCTTC	CASSIQGRNYGYTF
TRBJ1-5	-	15	TRBD1	TRBV28	TGTGCCAGCAGTTCGGACAGGGAGTACGGTCAGCCCCAGCATTTT	CASSSDREYGQPQHF
TRBJ1-2	once	14	-	TRBV5-4	TGTGCCAGCAGTTCGGCCCAGGGTCGCTATGGCTACACCTTC	CASSSAQGRYGYTF
TRBJ2-3	-	15	TRBD1	TRBV24-1	TGTGCCACCAGTGTCAACAGACAGGGCGCAGATACGCAGTATTTT	CATSVNRQGADTQYF
TRBJ2-1	-	14	-	TRBV6-5	TGTGCCAGCAGTCCAAGGGACGGCACCAATGAGCAGTTCTTC	CASSPRDGTNEQFF
TRBJ2-7	-	13	-	TRBV29-1	TGCAGCGTTGAAACAGCCTTAAGTCACGAGCAGTACTTC	CSVETALSHEQYF
TRBJ1-3	-	16	-	TRBV15	TGTGCCACCAGCACCATCCCGGGTCTCTCTGGAAACACCATATATTTT	CATSTIPGLSGNTIYF
TRBJ2-7	few	11	-	TRBV4-1	TGCGCCAGCTGTGAGGGGTACGAGCAGTACTTC	CASCEGYEQYF
TRBJ1-5	-	17	-	TRBV2	TGTGCCAGCAGTTACCTCAAAGGGCCTAGTAGCAATCAGCCCCAGCATTTT	CASSYLKGPSSNQPQHF
TRBJ2-7	-	15	-	TRBV5-1	TGCGCCAGCAGCCCGCGGGACACAATCAGCGACGAGCAGTACTTC	CASSPRDTISDEQYF
TRBJ2-7	-	15	TRBD2	TRBV5-1	TGCGCCAGCAGCACCCCTGCGGGAGGTTCCTACGAGCAGTACTTC	CASSTPAGGSYEQYF
TRBJ1-4	-	13	-	TRBV12-3/TRBV12-4	TGTGCCAGCACAAGGGGGAGGGATGAAAAACTGTTTTTT	CASTRGRDEKLFF
TRBJ2-5	-	15	TRBD2	TRBV11-2	TGTGCCAGCAGCTTCACTAGCGGGAGAAAAGAGACCCAGTACTTC	CASSFTSGRKETQYF
TRBJ2-7	-	15	-	TRBV5-1	TGCGCCAGCAGTTTGAACCGACTGAGCTCCTACGAGCAGTACTTC	CASSLNRLSSYEQYF
TRBJ2-3	-	11	-	TRBV28	TGTGCCAGCAGGATTGGAAATACGCAGTATTTT	CASRIGNTQYF
TRBJ2-5	-	15	-	TRBV7-2	TGTGCCAGCAGCCAGCGGCGGGGGCTGCAAGAGACCCAGTACTTC	CASSQRRGLQETQYF
TRBJ1-6	few	16	-	TRBV14	TGTGCCAGCAGCCAAGTAAGACAAGGTGAATCTTCACCCCTCCACTTT	CASSQVRQGESSPLHF
TRBJ1-1	-	13	-	TRBV2	TGTGCCAGCAGTACTCGACCCGACACTGAAGCTTTCTTT	CASSTRPDTEAFF
TRBJ1-1	few	16	TRBD1	TRBV27	TGTGCCAGCAGTTTCTCCCGATGGACAGGGAGACCTGAAGCTTTCTTT	CASSFSRWTGRPEAFF
TRBJ1-2	-	14	TRBD1	TRBV3-1/TRBV3-2	TGTGCCAGCAGCCGGGGACAGACCTTCGTTGGCTACACCTTC	CASSRGQTFVGYTF
TRBJ2-3	-	18	TRBD1	TRBV10-3	TGTGCCATCAGTGAGAGGTCAGGGGGCCCTTTTAGCACAGATACGCAGTATTTT	CAISERSGGPFSTDTQYF
TRBJ1-5	once	14	TRBD1	TRBV7-8	TGTGCCAGCAGACTAGGGACAGTCGGACAGCCCCAGCATTTT	CASRLGTVGQPQHF
TRBJ1-2	-	14	-	TRBV11-2	TGTGCCAGCAACGGGAAACAGGAACTCTATGGCTACACCTTC	CASNGKQELYGYTF
TRBJ1-6	few	13	-	TRBV4-1	TGCGCCAGCAGCCATATGTGGTCTTCACCCCTCCACTTT	CASSHMWSSPLHF
TRBJ1-2	-	15	TRBD1	TRBV28	TGTGCCAGCAGGAGACCAGGGGGCCAGATCTATGGCTACACCTTC	CASRRPGGQIYGYTF
TRBJ1-1	-	12	-	TRBV7-2	TGTGCCAGCAGCTTAGATAGGACTGAAGCTTTCTTT	CASSLDRTEAFF
TRBJ2-1	-	14	-	TRBV18	TGTGCCAGCTCCCATGGGGGGAGAAACAATGAGCAGTTCTTC	CASSHGGRNNEQFF
TRBJ1-2	-	13	-	TRBV5-4	TGTGCCAGCAGCCGGACAGAGTCCTATGGCTACACCTTC	CASSRTESYGYTF
TRBJ1-3	-	15	-	TRBV2	TGTGCCAGCAGTTCCGGGACTGAAAATGGAAACACCATATATTTT	CASSSGTENGNTIYF
TRBJ1-2	-	17	TRBD1	TRBV7-8	TGTGCCAGCAGCACACCCGGGACAGGGGGCTCTCAAAATGGCTACACCTTC	CASSTPGTGGSQNGYTF
TRBJ1-5	-	16	TRBD1	TRBV28	TGTGCCAGCAGTTCTTTTCCGGGACAGGGGATTCAGCCCCAGCATTTT	CASSSFPGQGIQPQHF
TRBJ1-3	-	13	-	TRBV5-1	TGCGCCAGCAGCTTCCTTCTCGGAAACACCATATATTTT	CASSFLLGNTIYF
TRBJ2-3	-	15	-	TRBV13	TGTGCCAGCAGCCCGATGATAATAGGCACAGATACGCAGTATTTT	CASSPMIIGTDTQYF
TRBJ2-7	-	15	-	TRBV4-2	TGTGCCAGCAGCCAAGATTCTCCGGGCACCTACGAGCAGTACTTC	CASSQDSPGTYEQYF
TRBJ2-4	-	21	TRBD2	TRBV6-2/TRBV6-3	TGTGCCAGCAGTTACTCGGGGCGGGAGGCTTCTTACCGCTTAGCCAAAAACATTCAGTACTTC	CASSYSGREASYRLAKNIQYF